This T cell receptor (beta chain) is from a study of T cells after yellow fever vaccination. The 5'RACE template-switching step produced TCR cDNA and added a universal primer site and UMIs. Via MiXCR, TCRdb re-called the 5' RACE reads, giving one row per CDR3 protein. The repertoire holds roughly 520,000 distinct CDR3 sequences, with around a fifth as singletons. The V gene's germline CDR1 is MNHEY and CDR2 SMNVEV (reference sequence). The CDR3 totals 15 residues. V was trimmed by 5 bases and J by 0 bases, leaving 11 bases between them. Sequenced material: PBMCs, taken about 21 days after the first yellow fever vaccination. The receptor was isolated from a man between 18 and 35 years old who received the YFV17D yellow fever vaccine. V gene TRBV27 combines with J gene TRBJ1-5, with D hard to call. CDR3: CASSPGLYSNQPQHF. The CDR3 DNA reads TGTGCCAGCAGTCCCGGACTGTATAGCAATCAGCCCCAGCATTTT.